This T cell receptor beta chain came from a study of blood T cell dynamics during melanoma immunotherapy. Repertoires were generated with immunoSEQ multiplex PCR, while TCRdb's copy carries only in-frame clones and drops some. The table lists about 28,000 clones, roughly 83% of them singletons. The germline V gene has CDR1 SNHLY and CDR2 FYNNEI. This CDR3 is 16 amino acids long. Trimming removed 2 bases from V and 6 bases from J; junction bases left unmatched: 11. Specified time point: week 3, after first cycle of checkpoint inhibitor. The TCR comes from a human donor with melanoma. The sequencing used blood, collected from a patient treated with checkpoint blockade. The V gene is TRBV2, the J gene TRBJ1-2, with TRBD1 matching 8 bases. The CDR3 DNA reads as TGTGCCAGCAGTGAACGCAGGGGGCCGAACTATCATGGCTACACCTTC. Encoded protein: CASSERRGPNYHGYTF.